The 13 T cell receptor beta chains reported below all come from one sample, sequenced in a study of radiotherapy plus CTLA-4 blockade in lung cancer. Here immunoSEQ multiplex PCR was the method, and the copy in TCRdb shows in-frame clones only, minus some. This sample has more than 75,000 clones; 65% to 85% occur once, and the top ten carry approximately 3%. The specimen comprised peripheral blood, sampled from a patient treated with radiotherapy plus ipilimumab. These receptors came from a human donor with non-small cell lung cancer who had a partial response to radiotherapy plus ipilimumab. Some clones in this sample may be carry-over from other donors' samples.

This sequence joins TRBV4-3 and TRBJ1-1; D gene unclear. The CDR3 extends over 15 amino acids. The germline CDR1 and CDR2 sequences are LGHNA and YSLEER. Trimming shortened V by 0 bases and J by 3 bases, and 11 bases separated the two germline ends. CDR3 coding DNA: TGCGCCAGCAGCCAAGATCGGAGAAGGCACACTGAAGCTTTCTTT. It yields the protein CASSQDRRRHTEAFF.

DNA of the CDR3: TGTGCCAGCAGTGAATATGGGGCTAGCGGGACCTCCTACAATGAGCAGTTCTTC. Protein: CASSEYGASGTSYNEQFF. The chain is built from TRBV25-1 and TRBJ2-1, with 9 bases identical to TRBD2. Unmatched junction bases numbered 6, after V lost 0 bases and J lost 0 bases. Germline V gene data show CDR1 as MGHDK and CDR2 as SYGVNS. This CDR3 has 18 residues. The whole variable domain, remainder taken from reference TRBV25-1 and TRBJ2-1, is EADIYQTPRYLVIGTGKKITLECSQTMGHDKMYWYQQDPGMELHLIHYSYGVNSTEKGDLSSESTVSRIRTEHFPLTLESARPSHTSQYLCASSEYGASGTSYNEQFFGPGTRLTVL.

This clone was found a few times. This chain joins TRBV28 and TRBJ2-3, with 9 positions matching TRBD1. The germline gives CDR1 MDHEN, CDR2 SYDVKM. The CDR3 sequence is 14 residues long. Germline trimming cut 10 bases from V and 0 bases from J; bases unmatched to any gene: 5. CDR3 residues: CAITTGGSTDTQYF. The CDR3 region has the DNA TGTGCCATAACGACAGGGGGAAGCACAGATACGCAGTATTTT.

The V call is TRBV27, the J call TRBJ2-1, with a possible D match to TRBD2 (5 bases). Trimming stripped 6 bases from V and 7 bases from J, with 19 bases between. Germline-derived CDR1 and CDR2 are MNHEY and SMNVEV (reference sequence). The CDR3 sequence is 15 residues long. The CDR3 DNA follows: TGTGCCAGCAGAATTTCGAAATCCCCGGGAAATGAGCAGTTCTTC. Translation gives CASRISKSPGNEQFF.

This chain uses TRBV19 with TRBJ1-5; TRBD1 matches at 8 bases. The CDR3 extends over 14 amino acids. The trim removed 1 base at V and 7 bases at J, leaving 3 bases unmatched. Germline CDR1 and CDR2: LNHDA and SQIVND (reference sequence). The CDR3 region is CASSIGDRGQPQHF. The CDR3 coding sequence is TGTGCCAGTAGTATAGGTGACAGGGGACAGCCCCAGCATTTT. The full variable domain, its missing parts supplied by reference TRBV19 and TRBJ1-5, is DGGITQSPKYLFRKEGQNVTLSCEQNLNHDAMYWYRQDPGQGLRLIYYSQIVNDFQKGDIAEGYSVSREKKESFPLTVTSAQKNPTAFYLCASSIGDRGQPQHFGDGTRLSIL.

The V call is TRBV7-8, the J call TRBJ2-7; D possibly corresponds to TRBD1 (6 bases). This CDR3 comprises 14 residues. V shed 7 bases and J shed 2 bases, with 15 bases lying between them. Germline CDR1 is SGHVS and CDR2 is FQNEAQ. CDR3 bases: TGTGCCAGCATGCCACCAGGACAGACCTACGAGCAGTACTTC. Its protein is CASMPPGQTYEQYF.

The chain joins TRBV5-1 to TRBJ2-1; 10 bases match TRBD2. CDR1 SGHRS and CDR2 YFSETQ come from the germline V gene. The CDR3 contains 15 residues. With 4 bases clipped from V and 5 bases from J, the junction kept 6 bases outside the gene matches. CDR3 sequence reads: CASSPSGRANNEQFF. CDR3 in DNA: TGCGCCAGCAGCCCGAGCGGGAGGGCCAACAATGAGCAGTTCTTC. The full variable domain, in which reference TRBV5-1 and TRBJ2-1 provide the parts outside the CDR3, is KAGVTQTPRYLIKTRGQQVTLSCSPISGHRSVSWYQQTPGQGLQFLFEYFSETQRNKGNFPGRFSGRQFSNSRSEMNVSTLELGDSALYLCASSPSGRANNEQFFGPGTRLTVL.

The chain is built from TRBV10-3 and TRBJ1-5, with TRBD1 matching over 8 bases. Germline V gene lookup returns CDR1 ENHRY and CDR2 SYGVKD. This CDR3 has 17 amino acids. Trimming cost V 5 bases and J 2 bases; bases outside gene matches: 11. CDR3 sequence (DNA): TGTGCCATCAGTCCGAATTTGGACAGGGAAGGCAATCAGCCCCAGCATTTT. This translates into CAISPNLDREGNQPQHF.

The V call is TRBV19, the J call TRBJ1-2; 7 nucleotides align to TRBD1. After removal of 3 bases from V and 4 bases from J, the junction contained 8 bases not matched to a gene. The CDR3 spans 15 residues. Looked up from germline, CDR1 is LNHDA and CDR2 is SQIVND (reference sequence). CDR3 coding DNA: TGTGCCAGTAGTATTCGGGCAGGGGGTAGCTATGGCTACACCTTC. Translated: CASSIRAGGSYGYTF.

The genes are TRBV5-1 and TRBJ1-5, with a possible D match to TRBD1 (6 bases). V was clipped by 4 bases and J by 3 bases, with 11 bases between them. The CDR3 is 14 residues long. CDR1 and CDR2 (germline): SGHRS, YFSETQ. This chain's CDR3 is CASSPAGDNQPQHF. The CDR3 DNA sequence: TGCGCCAGCAGCCCCGCAGGGGACAATCAGCCCCAGCATTTT.

This rearrangement joins TRBV5-4 to TRBJ2-2; 14 positions agree with TRBD2. The CDR3 is 18 residues long. Per the germline V gene, CDR1 is SGHNT and CDR2 is YYREEE (reference sequence). V was clipped by 6 bases and J by 0 bases; unmatched bases: 7. CDR3 amino acids: CASTKGTSGGPNTGELFF. The CDR3 DNA is TGTGCCAGCACCAAAGGGACTAGCGGGGGCCCGAACACCGGGGAGCTGTTTTTT.

The chain employs TRBV18 and TRBJ1-2, with TRBD1 identical over 12 bases. V was clipped by 6 bases and J by 5 bases; unmatched bases: 7. Germline V gives CDR1 KGHSH, CDR2 LQKENI. This CDR3 has 15 amino acids. The CDR3, as DNA: TGTGCCAGCTCCCCCGGGACAGGGGGCGCTTATGGCTACACCTTC. Translated: CASSPGTGGAYGYTF.

This chain links TRBV11-3 with TRBJ2-3; 14 bases map to TRBD2. This CDR3 is built from 15 residues. Looked up from germline, CDR1 is SGHNT and CDR2 is YENEEA. Trimming cost V 5 bases and J 9 bases; bases outside gene matches: 7. The CDR3 DNA reads as TGTGCCAGCAGCCCGGGGACTAGCGGGGGCACCACGCAGTATTTT. It encodes CASSPGTSGGTTQYF. Full variable domain (remainder filled in from reference TRBV11-3 and TRBJ2-3): EAGVVQSPRYKIIEKKQPVAFWCNPISGHNTLYWYLQNLGQGPELLIRYENEEAVDDSQLPKDRFSAERLKGVDSTLKIQPAELGDSAVYLCASSPGTSGGTTQYFGPGTRLTVL.